Following are 17 T cell receptor beta chains from one sample sequenced in a study of shared clonotypes between healthy human individuals. Libraries were prepared by immunoSEQ multiplex PCR; TCRdb keeps only in-frame clonotypes and omits some of them. Of millions of clones in the sample, roughly nine tenths were seen once. Source material: naive CD4+ T cells sorted from blood. Described subset: CD45RA+ positively selected. The receptors stem from a man younger than 35 in good health.

This clone has only a few counts. This chain joins TRBV28 and TRBJ1-6, with 7 bases that match TRBD1. V was pared by 5 bases and J by 4 bases, with 2 bases of the junction left unmatched. The V gene's germline CDR1 is MDHEN and CDR2 SYDVKM. The length of the CDR3 is 14 residues. This chain's CDR3 is CASSRGQYNSPLHF. CDR3 nucleotides: TGTGCCAGCAGTCGGGGACAGTATAATTCACCCCTCCACTTT.

The chain recombines TRBV29-1 with TRBJ2-3; the D gene is possibly TRBD1 (5 bases). The CDR3 is 15 residues long. V gave up 7 bases and J gave up 0 bases, with 17 bases separating them. The V gene's germline CDR1 is SQVTM and CDR2 ANQGSEA. The CDR3 here is CSARPGSGSTDTQYF. The DNA of the CDR3 is TGCAGCGCCCGCCCCGGTTCAGGGAGCACAGATACGCAGTATTTT.

The genes are TRBV30 and TRBJ2-1; 11 bases agree with TRBD2. Germline values: CDR1 GTSNPN, CDR2 SVGIG (reference sequence). CDR3 size: 17 residues. With V trimmed by 5 bases and J by 0 bases, 9 bases remained unmatched. The DNA for the CDR3 is TGTGCCTGGGGATCCGGGACTAGCGGTTTCTCCTACAATGAGCAGTTCTTC. It translates to CAWGSGTSGFSYNEQFF.

The CDR3 nucleotides are TGTGCCAGCAGATTAGCGGGAGGGCCAAGCTTTCCCGAGCAGTACTTC. Its translation is CASRLAGGPSFPEQYF. V usage is TRBV27 and J usage is TRBJ2-7, with 11 bases fitting TRBD2. This CDR3 region has 16 residues. The V gene's germline CDR1 is MNHEY and CDR2 SMNVEV (reference sequence). Germline trimming cut 6 bases from V and 6 bases from J; bases unmatched to any gene: 13.

The chain is built from TRBV5-4 and TRBJ1-2, with 9 positions matching TRBD1. Looked up from germline, CDR1 is SGHNT and CDR2 is YYREEE (reference sequence). This CDR3 spans 15 amino acids. The J segment lost 5 bases and the V segment lost 3 bases, leaving 8 bases of the junction unmatched. The chain's CDR3 is CASSSKTGGSYGYTF. CDR3 bases: TGTGCCAGCAGCTCGAAGACAGGGGGTAGTTATGGCTACACCTTC.

The V call is TRBV2, the J call TRBJ2-6; 12 bases line up with TRBD2. V was clipped by 7 bases and J by 0 bases; unmatched bases: 4. Germline CDR1 and CDR2: SNHLY and FYNNEI. The CDR3 has 17 residues. The CDR3 here is CASTKLAGGSGANVLTF. For the CDR3, the DNA is TGTGCCAGCACTAAACTAGCGGGAGGCTCTGGGGCCAACGTCCTGACTTTC.

This clone was recorded only once. The chain uses TRBV30 and TRBJ2-7; 13 nucleotides match TRBD2. The trim removed 2 bases at V and 6 bases at J, leaving 13 bases unmatched. The CDR3 length is 17 residues. CDR1 and CDR2 (germline): GTSNPN, SVGIG (reference sequence). The CDR3 protein is CAWSLDRTSGSRCEQYF. The DNA for the CDR3 is TGTGCCTGGAGTTTGGACCGGACTAGCGGGAGTCGCTGCGAGCAGTACTTC.

This clone was seen once. This chain links TRBV6-5 with TRBJ2-7; D unclear. Germline V gene data show CDR1 as MNHEY and CDR2 as SVGAGI. Trimming cost V 2 bases and J 1 base, with 6 bases left between them. This CDR3 spans 13 amino acids. CDR3 bases: TGTGCCAGCAGTTACCTTCGATCCTACGAGCAGTACTTC. Its protein product is CASSYLRSYEQYF.

The genes are TRBV2 and TRBJ2-5, with 11 bases matching TRBD1. The CDR3 extends over 13 amino acids. Germline V lookup: CDR1 SNHLY, CDR2 FYNNEI. The V gene end was trimmed by 6 bases and the J gene end by 4 bases; junction bases not matched to a gene: 1. CDR3 in DNA: TGTGCCAGCAGCGGACAGGGGGCAGAGACCCAGTACTTC. Translation gives CASSGQGAETQYF.

The J gene is TRBJ2-1, the V gene TRBV2; 8 positions agree with TRBD1. Germline assignment: CDR1 SNHLY and CDR2 FYNNEI. This CDR3 comprises 15 residues. V lost 11 bases and J lost 6; bases outside the gene matches: 15. CDR3 residues: CAGWTGYNTPNEQFF. The CDR3 DNA sequence: TGTGCCGGATGGACAGGGTACAATACCCCCAATGAGCAGTTCTTC.

This clone was seen a single time. The gene calls are TRBV6-6 and TRBJ2-3; no clear D. The CDR3 covers 16 residues. Germline V gene data show CDR1 as MNHNY and CDR2 as SVGAGI (reference sequence). Deletions cut 0 bases from V and 2 bases from J, with 12 bases between. CDR3 sequence: CASSYSPSLNTDTQYF. In DNA, the CDR3 is TGTGCCAGCAGTTACTCCCCTTCCCTCAACACAGATACGCAGTATTTT.

V gene TRBV10-3 combines with J gene TRBJ2-2; D possibly corresponds to TRBD1 (5 bases). From germline, CDR1 is ENHRY and CDR2 SYGVKD. The CDR3 covers 18 residues. V lost 2 bases to trimming and J lost 1 base, with 17 bases between them. The CDR3 loop is CAISEEQVVALNTGELFF. The CDR3 DNA reads as TGTGCCATCAGTGAGGAACAGGTCGTAGCATTGAACACCGGGGAGCTGTTTTTT.

The V gene is TRBV18, the J gene TRBJ2-7; 12 positions agree with TRBD1. The CDR3 extends over 15 amino acids. The V gene end was trimmed by 4 bases and the J gene end by 2 bases; junction bases not matched to a gene: 3. CDR1 KGHSH and CDR2 LQKENI come from the germline V gene. The CDR3 nucleotides are TGTGCCAGCTCACAGGGACAGGGGGCACCCTACGAGCAGTACTTC. It yields the protein CASSQGQGAPYEQYF.

V is TRBV28 and J is TRBJ2-6, with D maybe TRBD2 (6 bases). CDR1 is MDHEN, CDR2 SYDVKM, per germline. The CDR3 has 18 amino acids. V was clipped by 7 bases and J by 0 bases, with 19 bases between them. This CDR3 is CASKGRIQEISGANVLTF. The CDR3 nucleotides read TGTGCCAGCAAGGGGAGGATACAGGAGATCTCTGGGGCCAACGTCCTGACTTTC.

The gene calls are TRBV7-2 and TRBJ2-5; 8 positions agree with TRBD1. Germline lookup yields CDR1 SGHTA and CDR2 FQGNSA. CDR3 length equals 15 residues. The V segment lost 1 base and the J segment 4 bases; nucleotides outside the gene matches: 5. CDR3 region: CASSLGTGKGETQYF. The CDR3 coding sequence is TGTGCCAGCAGCTTAGGGACAGGGAAGGGAGAGACCCAGTACTTC.

The rearrangement links TRBV2 to TRBJ2-5; 16 bases map to TRBD2. Trimming took 5 bases from V and 4 from J; bases not matched to a gene: 7. The germline V gene encodes CDR1 SNHLY and CDR2 FYNNEI. This CDR3 is built from 17 residues. The CDR3 spells CASSPGTSGGASETQYF. CDR3 bases: TGTGCCAGCAGTCCCGGGACTAGCGGGGGGGCCTCAGAGACCCAGTACTTC.

The rearrangement links TRBV6-5 to TRBJ1-6, with a possible D match to TRBD1 (6 bases). The germline gives CDR1 MNHEY, CDR2 SVGAGI. The CDR3 consists of 16 residues. The V end lost 2 bases, the J end lost 10 bases, and 18 bases lay between the germline ends. DNA for the CDR3: TGTGCCAGCAGTTACCAAAGACAGGCCCTTAGCTCACCCCTCCACTTT. It specifies CASSYQRQALSSPLHF.